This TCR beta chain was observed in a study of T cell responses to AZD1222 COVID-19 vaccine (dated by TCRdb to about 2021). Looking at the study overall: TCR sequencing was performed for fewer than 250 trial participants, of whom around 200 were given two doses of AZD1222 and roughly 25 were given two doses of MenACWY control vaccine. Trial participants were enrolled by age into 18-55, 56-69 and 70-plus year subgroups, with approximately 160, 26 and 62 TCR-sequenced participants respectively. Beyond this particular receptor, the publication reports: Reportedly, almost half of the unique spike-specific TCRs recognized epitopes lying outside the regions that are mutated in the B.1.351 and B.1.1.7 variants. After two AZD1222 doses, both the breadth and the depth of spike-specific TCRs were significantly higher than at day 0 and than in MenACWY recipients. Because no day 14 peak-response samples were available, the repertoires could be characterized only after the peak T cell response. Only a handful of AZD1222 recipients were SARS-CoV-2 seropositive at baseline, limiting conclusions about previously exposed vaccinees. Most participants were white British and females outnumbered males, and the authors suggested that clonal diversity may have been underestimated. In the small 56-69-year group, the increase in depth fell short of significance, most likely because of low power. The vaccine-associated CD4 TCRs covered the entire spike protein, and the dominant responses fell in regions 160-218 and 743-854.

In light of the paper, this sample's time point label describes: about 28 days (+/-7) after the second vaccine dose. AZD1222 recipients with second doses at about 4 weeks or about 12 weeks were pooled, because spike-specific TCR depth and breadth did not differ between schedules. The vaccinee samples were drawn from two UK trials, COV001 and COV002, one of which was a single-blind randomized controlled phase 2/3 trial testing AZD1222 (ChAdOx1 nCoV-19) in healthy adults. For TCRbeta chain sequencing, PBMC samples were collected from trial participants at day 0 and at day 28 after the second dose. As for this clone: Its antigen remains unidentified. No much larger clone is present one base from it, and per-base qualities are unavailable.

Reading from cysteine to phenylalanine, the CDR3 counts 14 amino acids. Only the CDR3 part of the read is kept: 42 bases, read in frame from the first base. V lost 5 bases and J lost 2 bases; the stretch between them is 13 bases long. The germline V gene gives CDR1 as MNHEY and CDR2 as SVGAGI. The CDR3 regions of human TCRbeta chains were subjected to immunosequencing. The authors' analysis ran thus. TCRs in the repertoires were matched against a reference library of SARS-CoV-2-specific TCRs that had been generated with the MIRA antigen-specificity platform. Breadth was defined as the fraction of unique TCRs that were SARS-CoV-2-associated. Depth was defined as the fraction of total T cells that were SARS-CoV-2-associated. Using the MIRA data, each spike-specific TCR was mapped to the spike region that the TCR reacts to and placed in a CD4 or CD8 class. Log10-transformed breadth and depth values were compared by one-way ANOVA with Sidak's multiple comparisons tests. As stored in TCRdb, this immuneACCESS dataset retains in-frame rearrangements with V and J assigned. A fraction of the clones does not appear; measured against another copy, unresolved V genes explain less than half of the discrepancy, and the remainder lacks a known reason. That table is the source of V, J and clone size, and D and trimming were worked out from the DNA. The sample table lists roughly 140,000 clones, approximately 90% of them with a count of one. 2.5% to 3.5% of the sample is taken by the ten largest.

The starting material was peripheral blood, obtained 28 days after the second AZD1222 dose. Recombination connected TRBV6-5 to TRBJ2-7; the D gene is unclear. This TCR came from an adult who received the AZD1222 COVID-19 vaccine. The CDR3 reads CASSLTGFTYEQYF. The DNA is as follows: TGTGCCAGCAGTCTAACCGGGTTCACCTACGAGCAGTACTTC.